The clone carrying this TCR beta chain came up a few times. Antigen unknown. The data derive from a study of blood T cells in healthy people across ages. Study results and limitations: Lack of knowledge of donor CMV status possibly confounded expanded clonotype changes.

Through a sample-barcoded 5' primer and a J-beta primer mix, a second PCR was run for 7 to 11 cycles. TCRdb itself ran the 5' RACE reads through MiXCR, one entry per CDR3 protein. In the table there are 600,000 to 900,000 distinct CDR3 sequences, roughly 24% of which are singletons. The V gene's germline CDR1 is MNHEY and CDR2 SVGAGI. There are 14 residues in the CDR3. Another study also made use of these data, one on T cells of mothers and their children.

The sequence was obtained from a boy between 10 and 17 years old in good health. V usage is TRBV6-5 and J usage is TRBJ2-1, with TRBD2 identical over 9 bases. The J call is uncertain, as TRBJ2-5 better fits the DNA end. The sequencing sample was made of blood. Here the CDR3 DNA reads TGTGCCAGCAGTTCCTCGGCGGGGGGGGAGACCCAGTACTTC. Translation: CASSSSAGGETQYF.